The present T cell receptor (beta chain) was sequenced within a study of cytomegalovirus exposure and HLA in healthy donors. The PCR had 60 Vbeta and 13 Jbeta primers. Clones were read by immunoSEQ multiplex PCR, and TCRdb kept only the in-frame ones, dropping some. The sample lists some 90,000 clones, over 75% seen once, with 4% to 5.5% in the top ten. CDR1 MNHNS and CDR2 SASEGT come from the germline V gene. The CDR3 is made up of 13 amino acids. V lost 5 bases, J lost 5 bases, and 12 bases lay in between. The V and J genes are TRBV6-1 and TRBJ1-1, with D unresolved. Material: PBMCs. This sequence was found in a man aged 30 to 39 in good health and CMV-seropositive. The CDR3 DNA reads as TGTGCCAGCAGTTTAAATCCGGGGACTGAAGCTTTCTTT. Translation: CASSLNPGTEAFF.